One and the same sample provided the 3 T cell receptor beta chains below, sequenced in a study of identifying expanded T cells in peripheral blood. Here immunoSEQ multiplex PCR was the method, and the copy in TCRdb shows in-frame clones only, minus some. The sample consists of roughly 92,000 clones, 88% of them appearing once. Specimen: blood. These receptors were collected from a person between 18 and 75 years old in good health.

The gene calls are TRBV4-2 and TRBJ2-5, with TRBD2 matching over 8 bases. The CDR3 is 15 amino acids. Germline CDR1 LGHNA, CDR2 YNFKEQ. Trimming at V came to 4 bases and at J to 1 base, leaving 5 bases not matched to a gene. The CDR3 reads CASSPQRGTQETQYF. The CDR3 nucleotides read TGTGCCAGCAGCCCTCAGCGGGGGACCCAAGAGACCCAGTACTTC.

The rearrangement links TRBV29-1 to TRBJ2-1, with D perhaps TRBD1 (6 bases). The germline V gene encodes CDR1 SQVTM and CDR2 ANQGSEA. The V end lost 7 bases, the J end lost 4 bases, and 8 bases lay between the germline ends. This CDR3 has 11 amino acids. This CDR3 reads CSADRYNEQFF. In DNA, the CDR3 is TGCAGCGCGGACAGATACAATGAGCAGTTCTTC.

This chain uses TRBV13 with TRBJ2-3; 9 bases are a match to TRBD2. V trimming: 3 bases; J trimming: 2 bases; junction bases outside the gene matches: 12. There are 18 residues in the CDR3. From germline, CDR1 is PRHDT and CDR2 FYEKMQ (reference sequence). The CDR3 region is CASSFEAGGVGSTDTQYF. The CDR3 DNA follows: TGTGCCAGCAGCTTTGAAGCGGGGGGCGTTGGGTCCACAGATACGCAGTATTTT.